The clone carrying this T cell receptor beta chain appeared once. The record originates from a study of T cell responses to AZD1222 COVID-19 vaccine. The method was immunoSEQ multiplex PCR; TCRdb's version includes in-frame clones alone and lacks a portion of them. The sample shows tens of thousands of clones, roughly 90% of them seen only once. The CDR3 runs to 16 residues. Trimming cost V 2 bases and J 0 bases, with 14 bases left between them. From germline, CDR1 is GTSNPN and CDR2 SVGIG (reference sequence). Specimen: peripheral blood, collected 28 days after the second AZD1222 dose. The chain uses TRBV30 and TRBJ1-5, with unresolved D. The receptor was isolated from an adult who received the AZD1222 COVID-19 vaccine. The CDR3 sequence is CAWSPPWTGSNQPQHF. The CDR3 DNA sequence: TGTGCCTGGAGTCCCCCGTGGACCGGTAGCAATCAGCCCCAGCATTTT.